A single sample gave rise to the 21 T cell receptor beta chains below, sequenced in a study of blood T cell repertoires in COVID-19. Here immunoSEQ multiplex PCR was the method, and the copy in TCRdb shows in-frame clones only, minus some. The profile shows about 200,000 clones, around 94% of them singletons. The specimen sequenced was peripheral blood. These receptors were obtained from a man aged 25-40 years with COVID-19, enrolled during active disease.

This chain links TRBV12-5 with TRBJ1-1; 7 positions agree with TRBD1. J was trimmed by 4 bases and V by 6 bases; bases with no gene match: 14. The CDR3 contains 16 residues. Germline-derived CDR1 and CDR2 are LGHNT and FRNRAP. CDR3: CASGSSDPGTATEAFF. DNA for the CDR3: TGTGCTAGTGGCTCGTCGGACCCTGGGACAGCCACTGAAGCTTTCTTT.

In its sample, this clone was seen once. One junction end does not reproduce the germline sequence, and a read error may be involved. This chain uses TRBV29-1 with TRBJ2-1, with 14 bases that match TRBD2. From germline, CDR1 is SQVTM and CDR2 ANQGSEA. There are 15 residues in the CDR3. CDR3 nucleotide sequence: TGCAGCGTTTCACGACTAGCGGGGGGGGCCAATGGGCAGTTCTTC. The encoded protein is CSVSRLAGGANGQFF.

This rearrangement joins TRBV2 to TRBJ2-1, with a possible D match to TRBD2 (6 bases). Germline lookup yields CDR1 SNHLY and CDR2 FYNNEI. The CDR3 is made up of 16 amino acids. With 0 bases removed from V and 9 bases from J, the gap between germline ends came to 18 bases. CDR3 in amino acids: CASSEAAGRGSSEQFF. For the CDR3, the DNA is TGTGCCAGCAGTGAAGCCGCAGGACGGGGGTCGAGTGAGCAGTTCTTC.

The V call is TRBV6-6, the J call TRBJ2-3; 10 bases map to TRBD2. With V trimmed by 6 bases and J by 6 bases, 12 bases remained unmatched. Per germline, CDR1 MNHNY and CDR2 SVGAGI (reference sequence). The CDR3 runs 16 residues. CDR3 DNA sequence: TGTGCCAGCAGAACTGATCTAGCGGGGGAGAGGGATACGCAGTATTTT. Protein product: CASRTDLAGERDTQYF.

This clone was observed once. DNA of the CDR3: TGTGCCAGCAGCGCCACGACAGGCCCAACTAATGAAAAACTGTTTTTT. Translation gives CASSATTGPTNEKLFF. J is TRBJ1-4 and V is TRBV9, with D tentatively TRBD1 (6 bases). V lost 3 bases to trimming and J lost 0 bases, with 12 bases between them. Germline CDR1 is SGDLS and CDR2 is YYNGEE. The CDR3 is 16 amino acids.

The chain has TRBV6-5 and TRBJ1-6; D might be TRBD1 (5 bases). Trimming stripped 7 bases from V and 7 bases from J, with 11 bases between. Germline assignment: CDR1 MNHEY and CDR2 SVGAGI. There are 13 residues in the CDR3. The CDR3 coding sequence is TGTGCCAGCAAGGGGCAAGAGAATTCACCCCTCCACTTT. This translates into CASKGQENSPLHF.

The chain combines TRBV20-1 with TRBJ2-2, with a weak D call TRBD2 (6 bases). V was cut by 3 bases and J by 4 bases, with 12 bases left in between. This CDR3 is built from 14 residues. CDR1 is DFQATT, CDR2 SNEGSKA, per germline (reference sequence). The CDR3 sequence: CSASGPRGTGELFF. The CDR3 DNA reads TGCAGTGCTAGTGGCCCGCGGGGCACCGGGGAGCTGTTTTTT.

CDR3 DNA: TGTGCCAGCTCACCCCTCGACAGGAACTATGGCTACACCTTC. This codes for CASSPLDRNYGYTF. This chain uses TRBV18 with TRBJ1-2, with D tentatively TRBD1 (6 bases). Trimming shortened V by 3 bases and J by 2 bases, and 10 bases separated the two germline ends. Germline V CDR1 and CDR2: KGHSH, LQKENI. CDR3 length: 14 residues.

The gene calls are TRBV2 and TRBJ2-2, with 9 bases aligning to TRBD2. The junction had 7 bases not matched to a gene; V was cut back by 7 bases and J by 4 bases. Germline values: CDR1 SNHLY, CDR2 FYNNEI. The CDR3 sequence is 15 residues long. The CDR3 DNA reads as TGTGCCAGCATGGGGTTAGCGGGGGCCACCGGGGAGCTGTTTTTT. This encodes CASMGLAGATGELFF.

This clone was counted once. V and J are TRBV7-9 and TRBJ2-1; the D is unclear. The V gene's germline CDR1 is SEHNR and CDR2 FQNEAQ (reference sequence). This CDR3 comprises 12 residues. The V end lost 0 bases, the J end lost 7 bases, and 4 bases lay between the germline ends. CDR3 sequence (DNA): TGTGCCAGCAGCTTAGCGCTAAATGAGCAGTTCTTC. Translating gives CASSLALNEQFF.

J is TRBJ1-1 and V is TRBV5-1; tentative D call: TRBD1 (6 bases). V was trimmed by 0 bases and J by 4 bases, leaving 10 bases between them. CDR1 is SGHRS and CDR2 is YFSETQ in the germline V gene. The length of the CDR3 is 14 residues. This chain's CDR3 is CASSLERGGTEAFF. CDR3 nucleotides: TGCGCCAGCAGCTTGGAGAGAGGGGGCACTGAAGCTTTCTTT.

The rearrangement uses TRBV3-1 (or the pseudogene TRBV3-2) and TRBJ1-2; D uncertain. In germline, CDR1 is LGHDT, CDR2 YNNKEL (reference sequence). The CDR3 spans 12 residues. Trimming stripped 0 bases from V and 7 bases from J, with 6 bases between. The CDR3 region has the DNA TGTGCCAGCAGCCAAGAACGGGGTGGCTACACCTTC. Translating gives CASSQERGGYTF.

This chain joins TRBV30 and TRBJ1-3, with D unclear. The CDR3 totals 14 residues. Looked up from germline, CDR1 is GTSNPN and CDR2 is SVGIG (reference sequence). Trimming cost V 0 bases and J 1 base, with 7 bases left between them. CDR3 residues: CAWSVPGSGNTIYF. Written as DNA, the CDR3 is TGTGCCTGGAGTGTACCGGGATCTGGAAACACCATATATTTT.

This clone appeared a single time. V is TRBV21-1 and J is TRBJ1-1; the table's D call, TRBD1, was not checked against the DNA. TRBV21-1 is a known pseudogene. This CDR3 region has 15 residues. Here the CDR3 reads CASSNAGRVGTEAFF. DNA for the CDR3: TGTGCCAGCAGCAATGCAGGCAGGGTTGGGACTGAAGCTTTCTTT.

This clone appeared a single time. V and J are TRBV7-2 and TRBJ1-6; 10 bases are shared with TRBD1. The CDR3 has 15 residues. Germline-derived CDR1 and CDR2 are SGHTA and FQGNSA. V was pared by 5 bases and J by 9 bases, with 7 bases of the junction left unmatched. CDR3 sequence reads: CASSPRGQGSSPLHF. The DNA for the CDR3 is TGTGCCAGCAGCCCGAGGGGACAGGGGAGTTCACCCCTCCACTTT.

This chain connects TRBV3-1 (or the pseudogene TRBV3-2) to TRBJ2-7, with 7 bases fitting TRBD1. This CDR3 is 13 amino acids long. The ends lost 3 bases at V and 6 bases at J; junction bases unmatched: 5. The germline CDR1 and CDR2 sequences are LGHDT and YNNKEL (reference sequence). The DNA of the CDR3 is TGTGCCAGCAGCCAGATACAGGGGCTCGAGCAGTACTTC. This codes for CASSQIQGLEQYF.

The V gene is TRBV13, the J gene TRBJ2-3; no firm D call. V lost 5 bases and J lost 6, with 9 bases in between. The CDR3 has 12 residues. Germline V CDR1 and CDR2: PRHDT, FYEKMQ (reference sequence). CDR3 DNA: TGTGCCAGCAGCACCAACGGGGATACGCAGTATTTT. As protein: CASSTNGDTQYF. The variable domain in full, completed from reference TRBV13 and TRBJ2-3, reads AAGVIQSPRHLIKEKRETATLKCYPIPRHDTVYWYQQGPGQDPQFLISFYEKMQSDKGSIPDRFSAQQFSDYHSELNMSSLELGDSALYFCASSTNGDTQYFGPGTRLTVL.

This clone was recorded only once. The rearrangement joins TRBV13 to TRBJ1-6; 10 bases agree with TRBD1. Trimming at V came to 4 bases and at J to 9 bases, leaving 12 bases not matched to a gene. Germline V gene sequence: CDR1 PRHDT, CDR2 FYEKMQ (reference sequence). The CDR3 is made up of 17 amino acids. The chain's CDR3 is CASSWTAGTGAVSPLHF. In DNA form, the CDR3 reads TGTGCCAGCAGCTGGACCGCAGGGACAGGGGCCGTTTCACCCCTCCACTTT.

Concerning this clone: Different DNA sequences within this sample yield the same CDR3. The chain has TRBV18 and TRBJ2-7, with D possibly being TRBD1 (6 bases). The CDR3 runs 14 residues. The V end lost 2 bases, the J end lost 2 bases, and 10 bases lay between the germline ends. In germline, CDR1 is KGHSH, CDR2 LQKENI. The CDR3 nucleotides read TGTGCCAGCTCACCAGGGCAGGGGACCTACGAGCAGTACTTC. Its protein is CASSPGQGTYEQYF.

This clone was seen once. The CDR3 coding sequence is TGTGCCAGCAGTTTCGGGACAGGGAACTATGGCTACACCTTC. Its protein product is CASSFGTGNYGYTF. The chain carries TRBV6-5 and TRBJ1-2, with 9 bases fitting TRBD1. Germline lookup yields CDR1 MNHEY and CDR2 SVGAGI. V lost 4 bases, J lost 2 bases, and 2 bases stayed unmatched. CDR3 length: 14 amino acids.

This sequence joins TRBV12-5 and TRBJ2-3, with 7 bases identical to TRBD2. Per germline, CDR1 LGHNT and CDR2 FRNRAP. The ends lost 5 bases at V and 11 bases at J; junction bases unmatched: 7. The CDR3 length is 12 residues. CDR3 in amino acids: CASGPHGGRQYF. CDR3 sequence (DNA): TGTGCTAGTGGTCCACACGGGGGGAGGCAGTATTTT.